The 12 T cell receptor beta chains listed next were all sequenced from one sample in a study of Graves' ophthalmopathy and Graves' hyperthyroidism. TCR beta CDR3 amplification used RNA transcripts. HTBI-primed RT-PCR formed the first round, and a multiplex PCR formed the second. TCRdb passed the multiplex PCR reads through MiXCR, listing each CDR3 protein once. The sample has hundreds of thousands of distinct CDR3 sequences, about 41% seen once. Material for sequencing was peripheral blood. Source of these receptors: an adult man with Graves' ophthalmopathy.

The chain is built from TRBV10-3 and TRBJ2-5; 7 positions agree with TRBD1. The CDR3 consists of 16 residues. Germline V lookup: CDR1 ENHRY, CDR2 SYGVKD. Germline trimming cut 10 bases from V and 2 bases from J; bases unmatched to any gene: 16. In nucleotides, the CDR3 is TGTGCCAGCAGCTCACTCGACAGGGATGCGCAAGAGACCCAGTACTTC. It translates to CASSSLDRDAQETQYF.

This clonotype has just one count. This chain connects TRBV6-6 to TRBJ2-7; TRBD2 aligns across 12 bases. The CDR3 sequence is 16 residues long. The germline V gene has CDR1 MNHNY and CDR2 SVGAGI (reference sequence). The V and J ends lost 6 bases and 3 bases, in that order; junction bases with no gene match: 9. CDR3 residues: CASSPQRLAGDYEQYF. In DNA form, the CDR3 reads TGTGCCAGCAGCCCACAGAGACTAGCGGGAGACTACGAGCAGTACTTC.

Regarding this clonotype: It is likely a read error, because the conserved phenylalanine at the end of the CDR3 is missing. The V and J genes are TRBV7-3 and TRBJ1-1, with D hard to call. CDR1 SGHTA and CDR2 FQGTGA come from the germline V gene. V lost 2 bases and J lost 1, with 8 bases in between. The CDR3 consists of 14 residues. The CDR3 here is CASSLGAGNTEAFL. For the CDR3, the DNA is TGTGCCAGCAGCTTAGGAGCGGGGAACACTGAAGCTTTCTTA.

Concerning this clonotype: A read error is possible here, since a much larger clone lies one base away. The V gene is TRBV7-9, the J gene TRBJ1-2; TRBD1 might be the D (5 bases). Germline V gives CDR1 SEHNR, CDR2 FQNEAQ (reference sequence). The CDR3 covers 14 residues. The CDR3 nucleotides are TGTGCCAGCAGCGCAGCCGGGGACCGCTATGACTACACCTTC. It translates to CASSAAGDRYDYTF. The variable domain in full, completed from reference TRBV7-9 and TRBJ1-2, reads DTGVSQNPRHKITKRGQNVTFRCDPISEHNRLYWYRQTLGQGPEFLTYFQNEAQLEKSRLLSDRFSAERPKGSFSTLEIQRTEQGDSAMYLCASSAAGDRYDYTFGSGTRLTVV.

This clonotype was counted many times. The chain recombines TRBV19 with TRBJ1-2; 10 bases are a match to TRBD1. Germline CDR1 is LNHDA and CDR2 is SQIVND (reference sequence). There are 19 residues in the CDR3. After removal of 5 bases from V and 5 bases from J, the junction contained 20 bases not matched to a gene. CDR3 amino acids: CASSPAGTGDPRDLYGYTF. The CDR3 DNA reads as TGTGCCAGTAGTCCGGCGGGGACAGGGGACCCTCGAGACCTGTATGGCTACACCTTC.

The V gene is TRBV5-1, the J gene TRBJ2-7, with a weak D call TRBD1 (6 bases). With 4 bases removed from V and 0 bases from J, the gap between germline ends came to 17 bases. CDR1 is SGHRS and CDR2 is YFSETQ in the germline V gene. This CDR3 has 16 amino acids. The CDR3 sequence is CASSLWTATGSYEQYF. The CDR3 DNA reads as TGCGCCAGCAGCCTATGGACAGCTACTGGCTCCTACGAGCAGTACTTC.

This clonotype was counted at least ten times. The V call is TRBV19, the J call TRBJ1-6, with TRBD1 as a possible D gene (5 bases). Germline-derived CDR1 and CDR2 are LNHDA and SQIVND (reference sequence). CDR3 length: 16 amino acids. Trimming shortened V by 5 bases and J by 2 bases, and 13 bases separated the two germline ends. The CDR3 nucleotides read TGTGCCAGTAGTTTGAGAGGGACTGCCTATAATTCACCCCTCCACTTT. It translates to CASSLRGTAYNSPLHF.

This chain joins TRBV25-1 and TRBJ2-6; TRBD1 might be the D (5 bases). CDR3 length: 16 amino acids. Trimming cost V 1 base and J 3 bases, with 10 bases left between them. Germline V CDR1 and CDR2: MGHDK, SYGVNS. CDR3 residues: CASSELGDSGANVLTF. The CDR3 coding sequence is TGTGCCAGCAGTGAATTAGGGGATAGTGGGGCCAACGTCCTGACTTTC. Filled out from reference TRBV25-1 and TRBJ2-6, the complete variable domain reads EADIYQTPRYLVIGTGKKITLECSQTMGHDKMYWYQQDPGMELHLIHYSYGVNSTEKGDLSSESTVSRIRTEHFPLTLESARPSHTSQYLCASSELGDSGANVLTFGAGSRLTVL.

The chain links TRBV12-3 or TRBV12-4 to TRBJ1-1; D ambiguous. The CDR3 is made up of 12 amino acids. Between the trimmed V and J ends, which lost 2 bases and 4 bases, there was a span of 5 bases. This CDR3 is CASSLFGTEAFF. CDR3 coding DNA: TGTGCCAGCAGTTTATTCGGCACTGAAGCTTTCTTT.

The chain uses TRBV29-1 and TRBJ2-5; no reliable D call. The germline gives CDR1 SQVTM, CDR2 ANQGSEA. The CDR3 spans 13 residues. Trimming pared 7 bases from V and 5 bases from J, leaving 17 bases between. The CDR3 nucleotides are TGCAGCGCCTCGGTAGGGTCCGCTGAGACCCAGTACTTC. It specifies CSASVGSAETQYF.

The rearrangement links TRBV10-3 to TRBJ2-7; a possible D gene is TRBD1 (6 bases). V was trimmed by 10 bases and J by 1 base, leaving 8 bases between them. This CDR3 is 11 amino acids long. CDR1 and CDR2 from the germline V gene are ENHRY and SYGVKD. The CDR3 reads CATGVSYEQYF. The CDR3 bases are TGTGCCACAGGGGTGTCCTACGAGCAGTACTTC.

V is TRBV25-1 and J is TRBJ1-1; 9 bases map to TRBD1. CDR1 and CDR2 (germline): MGHDK, SYGVNS. The CDR3 is made up of 14 amino acids. The J segment lost 12 bases and the V segment lost 6 bases, leaving 14 bases of the junction unmatched. In DNA form, the CDR3 reads TGTGCCAGCAGCCTCGGACAGGGGACAGGGAGGACTTTCTTT. This translates into CASSLGQGTGRTFF. The whole variable domain, remainder taken from reference TRBV25-1 and TRBJ1-1, is EADIYQTPRYLVIGTGKKITLECSQTMGHDKMYWYQQDPGMELHLIHYSYGVNSTEKGDLSSESTVSRIRTEHFPLTLESARPSHTSQYLCASSLGQGTGRTFFGQGTRLTVV.